These 17 T cell receptor beta chains share one sample of origin, sequenced in a study of blood T cells in healthy people across ages. Combining a sample-barcoded 5' primer with a J-beta primer mix, a second PCR ran for 7 to 11 cycles. TCRdb itself ran the 5' RACE reads through MiXCR, one entry per CDR3 protein. The sample carries more than 1,000,000 distinct CDR3 sequences, around 25% recorded once. These data also formed part of another study, on T cells of mothers and their children.

Sequencing was carried out using blood. The receptors derive from a girl between 2 and 10 years old in good health.

The chain uses TRBV29-1 and TRBJ2-2, with TRBD2 as a possible D gene (5 bases). V shed 6 bases and J shed 5 bases, with 28 bases lying between them. Germline loops: CDR1 SQVTM, CDR2 ANQGSEA. The CDR3 spans 18 residues. CDR3 nucleotide sequence: TGCAGCGTGAGCAGCTCGGGGTTCTCAGATTCCAATACCGGGGAGCTGTTTTTT. As protein: CSVSSSGFSDSNTGELFF.

This clonotype was counted between two and nine times. This chain joins TRBV18 and TRBJ2-7; 10 bases map to TRBD1. The junction had 8 bases not matched to a gene; V was cut back by 10 bases and J by 2 bases. From germline, CDR1 is KGHSH and CDR2 LQKENI. This CDR3 has 14 residues. Here the CDR3 reads CANSMGQGTYEQYF. The DNA of the CDR3 is TGTGCCAACTCTATGGGACAGGGGACCTACGAGCAGTACTTC. Variable domain in full (rest from reference TRBV18 and TRBJ2-7): NAGVMQNPRHLVRRRGQEARLRCSPMKGHSHVYWYRQLPEEGLKFMVYLQKENIIDESGMPKERFSAEFPKEGPSILRIQQVVRGDSAAYFCANSMGQGTYEQYFGPGTRLTVT.

Comments on this clonotype: One end of the junction does not line up with germline, which may come from a read error. The rearrangement uses TRBV7-9 and TRBJ2-5; D remains ambiguous. Per germline, CDR1 SEHNR and CDR2 FQNEAQ (reference sequence). CDR3 length: 12 residues. CDR3 in DNA: TGTGCCAGCAGTCTAGACGAGGATAAGAAGTTCTTC. Amino acids: CASSLDEDKKFF.

This CDR3 reads CASSLALGRAYEQYF. The CDR3 region has the DNA TGTGCCAGCAGCTTAGCATTGGGCAGGGCCTACGAGCAGTACTTC. The chain couples TRBV7-9 to TRBJ2-7, with TRBD1 as a possible D gene (5 bases). Per the germline V gene, CDR1 is SEHNR and CDR2 is FQNEAQ (reference sequence). CDR3 size: 15 residues. V shed 0 bases and J shed 2 bases, with 11 bases lying between them.

The chain recombines TRBV29-1 with TRBJ2-1; 8 positions match TRBD2. V lost 0 bases to trimming and J lost 1 base; unmatched junction nucleotides: 17. This CDR3 spans 20 amino acids. The V gene's germline CDR1 is SQVTM and CDR2 ANQGSEA. CDR3 sequence: CSVEDQVMAGGFLSYNEQFF. In nucleotides, the CDR3 is TGCAGCGTTGAAGATCAGGTGATGGCGGGAGGATTTTTATCCTACAATGAGCAGTTCTTC.

The gene calls are TRBV20-1 and TRBJ2-5; possible D gene TRBD1, 6 bases. TRBJ2-7 matches the DNA end more closely, so the J call is doubtful. This CDR3 region has 13 residues. Germline CDR1 DFQATT, CDR2 SNEGSKA (reference sequence). The CDR3 sequence: CSARITGSYEQYF. The CDR3 nucleotides are TGCAGTGCTAGGATCACAGGGTCCTACGAGCAGTACTTC.

This clonotype was seen a handful of times. The genes are TRBV27 and TRBJ1-1; D uncertain. Germline-derived CDR1 and CDR2 are MNHEY and SMNVEV (reference sequence). CDR3 length: 14 amino acids. The V and J ends lost 3 bases and 3 bases respectively, with 11 bases between them. The CDR3: CASSFIGGDTEAFF. In DNA form, the CDR3 reads TGTGCCAGCAGTTTTATTGGTGGGGACACTGAAGCTTTCTTT.

This clonotype was seen only a few times. The gene calls are TRBV27 and TRBJ2-1; TRBD2 might be the D (6 bases). Per the germline V gene, CDR1 is MNHEY and CDR2 is SMNVEV (reference sequence). V shed 6 bases and J shed 5 bases, with 11 bases lying between them. This CDR3 is built from 13 residues. CDR3 sequence: CASRRDSHNEQFF. In DNA form, the CDR3 reads TGTGCCAGCAGAAGGGACTCTCACAATGAGCAGTTCTTC.

The chain joins TRBV4-1 to TRBJ2-7, with 10 bases fitting TRBD1. J was trimmed by 6 bases and V by 2 bases; bases with no gene match: 7. The CDR3 has 15 residues. Per germline, CDR1 MGHRA and CDR2 YSYEKL. CDR3 coding DNA: TGCGCCAGCAGCCAAAACCGGGACAGGGGCGGCGAGCAGTACTTC. This translates into CASSQNRDRGGEQYF.

In its sample, this clonotype was seen a few times. V is TRBV7-2 and J is TRBJ2-6; 8 nucleotides agree with TRBD1. The CDR3 is 15 amino acids. Losses at the gene ends were 5 bases for V and 3 bases for J; bases not matched to a gene: 3. Germline V CDR1 and CDR2: SGHTA, FQGNSA. The chain's CDR3 is CASSADRGGANVLTF. Written as DNA, the CDR3 is TGTGCCAGCAGCGCCGACAGGGGTGGGGCCAACGTCCTGACTTTC.

This chain links TRBV12-3 or TRBV12-4 with TRBJ1-2, with a tentative D call TRBD1 (5 bases). There are 14 residues in the CDR3. V was trimmed by 3 bases and J by 3 bases, leaving 11 bases between them. The CDR3 sequence is CASSFRVGDYGYTF. The CDR3 DNA reads as TGTGCCAGCAGTTTCCGGGTAGGGGACTATGGCTACACCTTC.

This clonotype was seen repeatedly, ten times or more. The rearrangement links TRBV6-5 to TRBJ2-2, with D perhaps matching TRBD1 (6 bases). From germline, CDR1 is MNHEY and CDR2 SVGAGI. This CDR3 region has 14 residues. Trimming shortened V by 10 bases and J by 6 bases, and 18 bases separated the two germline ends. The CDR3 protein is CATSRGGGSGELFF. For the CDR3, the DNA is TGTGCCACCTCCAGGGGTGGGGGATCCGGGGAGCTGTTTTTT.

This sequence joins TRBV7-2 and TRBJ2-7; D is unclear. V gave up 4 bases and J gave up 13 bases, with 20 bases separating them. The CDR3 has 13 residues. Germline values: CDR1 SGHTA, CDR2 FQGNSA. The CDR3 protein is CASSSEQGLALYF. The CDR3 coding sequence is TGTGCCAGCAGCTCCGAGCAAGGGCTGGCACTTTACTTC.

The V gene is TRBV12-3 or TRBV12-4, the J gene TRBJ2-5; maybe TRBD2 (5 bases). This CDR3 is 14 amino acids long. Trimming pared 6 bases from V and 4 bases from J, leaving 15 bases between. The DNA of the CDR3 is TGTGCCAGCAGAGAGGGATGGTTGGGAGAGACCCAGTACTTC. Residues: CASREGWLGETQYF.

This clonotype was counted a few times. The rearrangement joins TRBV2 to TRBJ1-1; no definite D call. CDR1 and CDR2 (germline): SNHLY, FYNNEI. With 5 bases removed from V and 5 bases from J, the gap between germline ends came to 9 bases. The CDR3 has 12 residues. CDR3 in amino acids: CASSYAWTEAFF. In DNA form, the CDR3 reads TGTGCCAGCAGTTATGCTTGGACTGAAGCTTTCTTT.

This chain connects TRBV9 to TRBJ2-1, with D unresolved. Germline CDR1 and CDR2: SGDLS and YYNGEE. The CDR3 consists of 15 residues. V gave up 3 bases and J gave up 3 bases, with 13 bases separating them. The CDR3 reads CASSELGNSYNEQFF. The DNA for the CDR3 is TGTGCCAGCAGCGAGCTGGGGAATAGCTACAATGAGCAGTTCTTC.

The CDR3 coding sequence is TGTGCCAGCACCCTTCGAGATAACACTGAAGCTTTCTTT. This sequence encodes CASTLRDNTEAFF. V and J are TRBV12-3 or TRBV12-4 and TRBJ1-1, with D unclear. V was trimmed by 7 bases and J by 2 bases, leaving 11 bases between them. The CDR3 is 13 residues long.